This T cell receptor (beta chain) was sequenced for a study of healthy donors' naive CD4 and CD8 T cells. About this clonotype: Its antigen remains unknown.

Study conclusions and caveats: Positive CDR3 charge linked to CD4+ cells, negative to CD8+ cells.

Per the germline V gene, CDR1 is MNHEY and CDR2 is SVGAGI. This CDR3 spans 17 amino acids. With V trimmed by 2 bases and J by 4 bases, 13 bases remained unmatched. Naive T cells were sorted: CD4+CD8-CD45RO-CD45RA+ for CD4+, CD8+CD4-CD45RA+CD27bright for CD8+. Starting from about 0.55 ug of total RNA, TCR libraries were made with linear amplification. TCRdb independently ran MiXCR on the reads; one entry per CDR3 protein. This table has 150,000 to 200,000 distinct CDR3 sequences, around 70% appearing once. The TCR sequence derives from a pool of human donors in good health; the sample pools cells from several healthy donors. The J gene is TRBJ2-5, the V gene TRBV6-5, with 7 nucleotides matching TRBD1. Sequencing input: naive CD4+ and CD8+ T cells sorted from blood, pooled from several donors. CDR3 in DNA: TGTGCCAGCAGTTACCCAAGTCAGGGGGACGTTAGAGAGACCCAGTACTTC. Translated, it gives CASSYPSQGDVRETQYF.